A single sample is the source of the 31 T cell receptor beta chains below, sequenced in a study of cytomegalovirus exposure and HLA in healthy donors (TCRdb year 2017). The library relied on the immunoSEQ multiplex PCR assay. The multiplex PCR relied on a mix of 60 forward primers for TCR Vbeta segments and 13 reverse primers for TCR Jbeta segments. Imported from immuneACCESS, the table was reduced by TCRdb to in-frame sequences with V and J called. These copies leave out some clones; in studies compared against another copy, an unresolved V gene accounts for under half, and the cause of the remainder is not known. The sample yields under 200,000 clones; about 80% were counted once. The ten largest clones take up approximately 0.47% of the sample. Sequencing was performed on PBMCs. Receptors originate from a woman aged 45-65 years in good health and CMV-seronegative.

The chain joins TRBV2 to TRBJ1-2; 7 bases align to TRBD1. Germline V gene sequence: CDR1 SNHLY, CDR2 FYNNEI. V shed 1 base, J shed 5 bases, and the junction held 7 bases outside the gene matches. CDR3 length: 15 amino acids. The CDR3 nucleotides read TGTGCCAGCAGTGAAGGACAGGGAAGATTTTATGGCTACACCTTC. Amino acid sequence: CASSEGQGRFYGYTF.

This clone has a single count. The V call is TRBV4-1, the J call TRBJ2-3, with D perhaps TRBD1 (5 bases). There are 14 residues in the CDR3. Germline V gene sequence: CDR1 MGHRA, CDR2 YSYEKL. The germline V and J ends were trimmed by 3 bases and 1 base, with 8 bases remaining between them. As DNA, the CDR3 is TGCGCCAGCAGCCAGGAGACAGGCACAGATACGCAGTATTTT. This translates into CASSQETGTDTQYF.

This rearrangement joins TRBV7-2 to TRBJ2-1; 11 nucleotides match TRBD2. Germline V lookup: CDR1 SGHTA, CDR2 FQGNSA. There are 16 residues in the CDR3. The V gene end was trimmed by 5 bases and the J gene end by 7 bases; junction bases not matched to a gene: 10. This CDR3 reads CASSDIAGGLFNEQFF. The CDR3 DNA reads TGTGCCAGCAGCGATATAGCGGGGGGGCTTTTTAATGAGCAGTTCTTC.

This clone has a handful of counts. The chain is built from TRBV5-1 and TRBJ2-5; no firm D call. The CDR3 has 11 residues. The ends were cut back, 4 bases at V and 2 bases at J, with 3 bases in the middle. Germline V gene sequence: CDR1 SGHRS, CDR2 YFSETQ. The chain's CDR3 is CASSLQETQYF. DNA of the CDR3: TGCGCCAGCAGCCTTCAAGAGACCCAGTACTTC.

The chain has TRBV9 and TRBJ2-5, with 10 positions matching TRBD2. Trimming at V came to 0 bases and at J to 5 bases, leaving 13 bases not matched to a gene. The CDR3 consists of 18 residues. Germline lookup yields CDR1 SGDLS and CDR2 YYNGEE. The CDR3 loop is CASSVAGAGGPAGETQYF. In DNA form, the CDR3 reads TGTGCCAGCAGCGTAGCGGGAGCGGGGGGGCCCGCCGGGGAGACCCAGTACTTC. Full variable domain (rest looked up from reference TRBV9 and TRBJ2-5): DSGVTQTPKHLITATGQRVTLRCSPRSGDLSVYWYQQSLDQGLQFLIQYYNGEERAKGNILERFSAQQFPDLHSELNLSSLELGDSALYFCASSVAGAGGPAGETQYFGPGTRLLVL.

The rearrangement joins TRBV11-3 to TRBJ2-5; 11 bases are a match to TRBD1. CDR1 SGHNT and CDR2 YENEEA come from the germline V gene. Trimming cost V 4 bases and J 12 bases; bases outside gene matches: 16. The CDR3 is 16 amino acids. The CDR3 nucleotides read TGTGCCAGCAGCTCGGGCCACCGGGACAGGGGGTCCAGGGAGTACTTC. Amino acid sequence: CASSSGHRDRGSREYF.

This clone has more than one count but fewer than ten. The CDR3 DNA is TGTGCCAGCAGCTTACTCGCTAGCGGTGATGTCTACGAGCAGTACTTC. It codes for CASSLLASGDVYEQYF. The chain is built from TRBV11-2 and TRBJ2-7; 7 bases map to TRBD2. Per the germline V gene, CDR1 is SGHAT and CDR2 is FQNNGV. Trimming at V came to 2 bases and at J to 3 bases, leaving 10 bases not matched to a gene. The CDR3 has 16 residues.

This chain uses TRBV28 with TRBJ1-5; 7 bases map to TRBD1. Germline-derived CDR1 and CDR2 are MDHEN and SYDVKM. The CDR3 runs 13 residues. J was trimmed by 5 bases and V by 6 bases; bases with no gene match: 4. Written as DNA, the CDR3 is TGTGCCAGCAGGCGGGACAGCTATCAGCCCCAGCATTTT. Translating it yields CASRRDSYQPQHF.

The rearrangement joins TRBV15 to TRBJ2-4; TRBD1 is a possible D gene (6 bases). V gave up 0 bases and J gave up 0 bases, with 15 bases separating them. Germline V gene lookup returns CDR1 LNHNV and CDR2 YYDKDF (reference sequence). The CDR3 length is 18 residues. The CDR3 DNA is TGTGCCACCAGCAGAGACCCGCCCGGGACACTAGCCAAAAACATTCAGTACTTC. It is translated as CATSRDPPGTLAKNIQYF.

V gene TRBV10-2 combines with J gene TRBJ2-5; TRBD2 matches 11 bases. The CDR3 is 15 residues long. CDR1 and CDR2 (germline): WSHSY, SAAADI. Unmatched junction bases numbered 9, after V lost 7 bases and J lost 5 bases. This chain's CDR3 is CASNIAGGPPETQYF. Here the CDR3 DNA reads TGCGCCAGCAACATAGCGGGGGGGCCCCCGGAGACCCAGTACTTC.

This chain links TRBV2 with TRBJ1-6, with 9 bases identical to TRBD1. V gave up 4 bases and J gave up 5 bases; unmatched junction bases: 0. The CDR3 covers 14 residues. Per germline, CDR1 SNHLY and CDR2 FYNNEI. CDR3 sequence: CASSGQGDNSPLHF. The CDR3 DNA reads as TGTGCCAGCAGTGGACAGGGGGATAATTCACCCCTCCACTTT.

This clone showed up just a few times. Other DNA sequences of this sample code for an identical CDR3. The chain combines TRBV28 with TRBJ1-2, with D possibly TRBD1 on 6 matching bases. CDR1 MDHEN and CDR2 SYDVKM come from the germline V gene. V shed 3 bases and J shed 5 bases, with 13 bases lying between them. The CDR3 has 14 residues. CDR3 sequence (DNA): TGTGCCAGCAGTTTTGGGAGGGGGGAGTATGGCTACACCTTC. Its protein is CASSFGRGEYGYTF.

This clone appeared once. This chain uses TRBV2 with TRBJ2-3; 10 bases line up with TRBD2. Germline V CDR1 and CDR2: SNHLY, FYNNEI. The CDR3 consists of 18 residues. Trimming removed 4 bases from V and 2 bases from J; junction bases left unmatched: 12. The DNA for the CDR3 is TGTGCCAGCAGTGGTAGTCGAGCGGGGGGGACTAACACAGATACGCAGTATTTT. As protein: CASSGSRAGGTNTDTQYF.

The chain links TRBV5-4 to TRBJ1-2, with D perhaps TRBD1 (6 bases). The length of the CDR3 is 14 residues. Trimming removed 0 bases from V and 3 bases from J, with 9 bases in between. Germline CDR1 reads SGHNT; CDR2 reads YYREEE (reference sequence). The DNA of the CDR3 is TGTGCCAGCAGCTTGGAGCGGACAGACTATGGCTACACCTTC. As protein: CASSLERTDYGYTF.

The chain uses TRBV11-2 and TRBJ1-3; D call uncertain. The CDR3 runs to 14 residues. V lost 5 bases and J 1 base, leaving 9 bases between the germline ends. CDR1 and CDR2 (germline): SGHAT, FQNNGV. DNA for the CDR3: TGTGCCAGCAGCCAATTGGAGTCTGGAAACACCATATATTTT. This codes for CASSQLESGNTIYF.

The rearrangement uses TRBV10-3 and TRBJ1-5; D unresolved. CDR1 and CDR2 (germline): ENHRY, SYGVKD. The CDR3 is made up of 15 amino acids. Trimming took off 2 bases at V and 0 bases at J, with 8 bases between the two ends. The CDR3 loop reads CAISEALNSNQPQHF. CDR3 sequence (DNA): TGTGCCATCAGTGAGGCACTAAATAGCAATCAGCCCCAGCATTTT.

This chain uses TRBV6-1 with TRBJ1-5, with TRBD1 matching over 7 bases. The CDR3 sequence is 14 residues long. Germline V gene lookup returns CDR1 MNHNS and CDR2 SASEGT. The J segment lost 10 bases and the V segment lost 7 bases, leaving 13 bases of the junction unmatched. The chain's CDR3 is CASNRDRGKSPQHF. CDR3 nucleotides: TGTGCCAGCAATCGGGACAGAGGGAAAAGTCCCCAGCATTTT.

The chain has TRBV5-4 and TRBJ2-3; TRBD1 aligns across 9 bases. V gave up 5 bases and J gave up 3 bases; unmatched junction bases: 16. There are 18 residues in the CDR3. Looked up from germline, CDR1 is SGHNT and CDR2 is YYREEE (reference sequence). CDR3 nucleotide sequence: TGTGCCAGCAGAACCACCCGGGACAGGGCGCCCTATACAGATACGCAGTATTTT. Translation gives CASRTTRDRAPYTDTQYF. The variable domain in full, with the rest retrieved from reference TRBV5-4 and TRBJ2-3, is ETGVTQSPTHLIKTRGQQVTLRCSSQSGHNTVSWYQQALGQGPQFIFQYYREEENGRGNFPPRFSGLQFPNYSSELNVNALELDDSALYLCASRTTRDRAPYTDTQYFGPGTRLTVL.

This sequence joins TRBV28 and TRBJ2-4, with TRBD2 identical over 10 bases. The CDR3 has 14 amino acids. Losses at the gene ends were 5 bases for V and 10 bases for J; bases not matched to a gene: 8. Germline CDR1 reads MDHEN; CDR2 reads SYDVKM. CDR3 DNA: TGTGCCAGCAGTGCCCCCGGACTAGCGGAGATTCAGTACTTC. Amino acid sequence: CASSAPGLAEIQYF.

Comments on this clone: Other DNA sequences in the same sample also yield this CDR3. V and J are TRBV11-3 and TRBJ2-3; 9 bases agree with TRBD1. The trim removed 5 bases at V and 1 base at J, leaving 7 bases unmatched. CDR3 length: 16 residues. From germline, CDR1 is SGHNT and CDR2 YENEEA. Here the CDR3 reads CASSPGTGSRTDTQYF. The CDR3 DNA sequence: TGTGCCAGCAGCCCGGGGACAGGGTCGCGCACAGATACGCAGTATTTT.

This clone was seen a few times. The chain has TRBV15 and TRBJ1-2; D is possibly TRBD1 (6 bases). The CDR3 is 15 residues long. Per germline, CDR1 LNHNV and CDR2 YYDKDF (reference sequence). V was clipped by 1 base and J by 4 bases, with 13 bases between them. CDR3 DNA: TGTGCCACCAGCAGAGCCGGGACACACGTCTATGGCTACACCTTC. Amino acids: CATSRAGTHVYGYTF. Complete variable domain (other parts from reference TRBV15 and TRBJ1-2): DAMVIQNPRYQVTQFGKPVTLSCSQTLNHNVMYWYQQKSSQAPKLLFHYYDKDFNNEADTPDNFQSRRPNTSFCFLDIRSPGLGDTAMYLCATSRAGTHVYGYTFGSGTRLTVV.

This sequence joins TRBV6-5 and TRBJ1-4, with 7 bases lining up with TRBD1. The CDR3 totals 16 residues. Looked up from germline, CDR1 is MNHEY and CDR2 is SVGAGI. After removal of 1 base from V and 8 bases from J, the junction contained 10 bases not matched to a gene. CDR3 DNA: TGTGCCAGCAGTTACTACACCTCAGGGGGTGGGGAAAAACTGTTTTTT. Protein product: CASSYYTSGGGEKLFF.

The chain links TRBV2 to TRBJ2-7, with TRBD1 as a possible D gene (5 bases). The germline gives CDR1 SNHLY, CDR2 FYNNEI. CDR3 size: 13 residues. Trimming shortened V by 8 bases and J by 3 bases, and 14 bases separated the two germline ends. The chain's CDR3 is CASALGPHYEQYF. CDR3 DNA: TGTGCCAGCGCGTTGGGGCCCCACTACGAGCAGTACTTC.

This chain uses TRBV23-1 with TRBJ2-1; TRBD2 matches 12 bases. TRBV23-1 is an ORF for which the function is uncertain. This CDR3 comprises 18 residues. The CDR3 DNA follows: TGCGCAGAACCAGAAGTGCTAGCGGGAGGGAGAGCATACAATGAGCAGTTCTTC. Protein: CAEPEVLAGGRAYNEQFF.

The CDR3 spells CASRRTVGSYGYTF. The CDR3 DNA follows: TGTGCCAGCAGGAGGACAGTAGGTTCCTATGGCTACACCTTC. The chain employs TRBV27 and TRBJ1-2; maybe TRBD1 (6 bases). CDR3 length: 14 residues. In germline, CDR1 is MNHEY, CDR2 SMNVEV (reference sequence). The V and J ends lost 6 bases and 4 bases respectively, with 15 bases between them.

This chain uses TRBV5-1 with TRBJ2-7; 7 nucleotides match TRBD1. The CDR3 has 13 amino acids. V lost 4 bases, J lost 6 bases, and 7 bases stayed unmatched. CDR1 SGHRS and CDR2 YFSETQ come from the germline V gene. The CDR3 reads CASSQTGAGEQYF. In nucleotides, the CDR3 is TGCGCCAGCAGCCAAACAGGGGCGGGCGAGCAGTACTTC.

This chain connects TRBV6-6 to TRBJ1-4; the D gene is possibly TRBD1 (6 bases). CDR1 MNHNY and CDR2 SVGAGI come from the germline V gene (reference sequence). The CDR3 is made up of 14 amino acids. V was shortened by 10 bases and J by 0 bases, with 12 bases between the two germline ends. CDR3 residues: CATIQGPTNEKLFF. DNA for the CDR3: TGTGCCACTATACAGGGTCCAACTAATGAAAAACTGTTTTTT.

CDR3 DNA sequence: TGTGCCAGCAGATTTCCGGGACAGGGACCCTACGAGCAGTACTTC. This translates into CASRFPGQGPYEQYF. The chain combines TRBV6-6 with TRBJ2-7; TRBD1 matches 9 bases. J lost 2 bases, V lost 6 bases, and 8 bases had no gene match. This CDR3 has 15 amino acids. From germline, CDR1 is MNHNY and CDR2 SVGAGI (reference sequence).

This clone was counted once. The chain has TRBV6-5 and TRBJ2-7, with TRBD1 matching 11 bases. The V and J ends lost 7 bases and 1 base, in that order; junction bases with no gene match: 6. CDR1 is MNHEY, CDR2 SVGAGI, per germline. The CDR3 sequence is 15 residues long. The CDR3 protein is CASTRGQGVSYEQYF. The CDR3 DNA follows: TGTGCCAGCACGAGGGGACAGGGGGTTTCCTACGAGCAGTACTTC.

This clone was seen only once. The gene calls are TRBV10-3 and TRBJ1-6; TRBD1 agrees at 9 bases. J gave up 9 bases and V 1 base, and 4 bases lay outside the gene matches. Per the germline V gene, CDR1 is ENHRY and CDR2 is SYGVKD. This CDR3 has 15 residues. The DNA for the CDR3 is TGTGCCATCAGTGAGTTGACAGGGGGGGGTTCACCCCTCCACTTT. Translated, it gives CAISELTGGGSPLHF.

This chain joins TRBV7-9 and TRBJ2-1, with TRBD2 matching over 10 bases. Germline CDR1 SEHNR, CDR2 FQNEAQ (reference sequence). V lost 3 bases and J lost 7; bases outside the gene matches: 6. The CDR3 consists of 15 residues. The DNA for the CDR3 is TGTGCCAGCAGCTTGATCCCTAGCGGGGGAAATGAGCAGTTCTTC. It encodes CASSLIPSGGNEQFF.